This TCR beta chain appears in the sequencing data of a study of blood T cell repertoires in COVID-19. Sequencing used immunoSEQ multiplex PCR; TCRdb keeps in-frame clones, though not all of them. The sample carries about 480,000 clones, approximately 87% recorded once. Germline CDR1 is LGHDT and CDR2 is YNNKEL (reference sequence). This CDR3 contains 14 residues. Trimming took off 0 bases at V and 4 bases at J, with 7 bases between the two ends. J is TRBJ1-5 and V is TRBV3-1 (or the pseudogene TRBV3-2); D is unclear. Material: PBMCs or T cells enriched from blood (not recorded which). This receptor was obtained from a woman in her 40s who had recovered from COVID-19. The chain's CDR3 is CASSQEGVNQPQHF. CDR3 DNA sequence: TGTGCCAGCAGCCAAGAGGGCGTGAATCAGCCCCAGCATTTT.